This passage covers 18 T cell receptor beta chains from one sample sequenced in a study of shared clonotypes between healthy human individuals. Sequencing was performed with immunoSEQ multiplex PCR; in TCRdb, only in-frame clones are kept and a portion is missing. The data contain 450,000 to 500,000 clones, 70% to 80% of them singletons. The specimen was PBMCs. All receptors derive from a woman aged 40-49 years in good health. Some clones in this sample may be carry-over from other donors' samples.

This rearrangement joins TRBV6-1 to TRBJ2-1, with D perhaps assigned TRBD1 or TRBD2 (6 bases each). Between the trimmed V and J ends, which lost 2 bases and 1 base, there was a span of 12 bases. This CDR3 is 16 amino acids long. Per germline, CDR1 MNHNS and CDR2 SASEGT. In DNA, the CDR3 is TGTGCCAGCAGTGAAAGCGGAGGGGGTTCCTACAATGAGCAGTTCTTC. Its translation: CASSESGGGSYNEQFF.

V and J are TRBV27 and TRBJ2-7; 11 nucleotides line up with TRBD2. V shed 2 bases and J 3 bases; nucleotides not matched to a gene: 3. The CDR3 runs to 15 residues. Germline V gene lookup returns CDR1 MNHEY and CDR2 SMNVEV (reference sequence). CDR3 region: CASSLNLAGGYEQYF. CDR3 coding DNA: TGTGCCAGCAGTTTAAATCTAGCGGGGGGCTACGAGCAGTACTTC.

Regarding this clone: This sample also contains other DNA sequences that code for the same CDR3. The chain links TRBV5-1 to TRBJ2-3; D unclear. The V end lost 0 bases, the J end lost 2 bases, and 7 bases lay between the germline ends. The CDR3 contains 14 residues. Germline assignment: CDR1 SGHRS and CDR2 YFSETQ. Written as DNA, the CDR3 is TGCGCCAGCAGCTTGGGCAGCTCCACAGATACGCAGTATTTT. It is translated as CASSLGSSTDTQYF.

This clone was detected many times. The chain recombines TRBV5-1 with TRBJ1-4, with 7 bases aligning to TRBD1. The length of the CDR3 is 12 residues. V gave up 3 bases and J gave up 8 bases; unmatched junction bases: 1. CDR1 and CDR2 (germline): SGHRS, YFSETQ. The CDR3 DNA sequence: TGCGCCAGCAGCTCGACAGGGGAAAAACTGTTTTTT. Translated: CASSSTGEKLFF.

This clone came up a few times. Other DNA sequences in this sample translate to the same CDR3. The chain carries TRBV9 and TRBJ2-1, with a possible D match to TRBD2 (5 bases). CDR3 size: 14 residues. Trimming shortened V by 4 bases and J by 1 base, and 9 bases separated the two germline ends. Germline CDR1 and CDR2: SGDLS and YYNGEE. CDR3 in DNA: TGTGCCAGCAGCCCGAGGGATTCCTACAATGAGCAGTTCTTC. This codes for CASSPRDSYNEQFF.

The chain is built from TRBV5-1 and TRBJ2-6; D is ambiguous. V shed 4 bases and J shed 0 bases, with 8 bases lying between them. Germline V gene data show CDR1 as SGHRS and CDR2 as YFSETQ. This CDR3 is 15 amino acids long. This CDR3 reads CASSKQSSGANVLTF. CDR3 nucleotide sequence: TGCGCCAGCAGCAAACAGAGCTCTGGGGCCAACGTCCTGACTTTC.

The chain is built from TRBV23-1 and TRBJ2-2, with unresolved D. TRBV23-1 is classed as an ORF, of uncertain function. Trimming shortened V by 4 bases and J by 6 bases, and 6 bases separated the two germline ends. This CDR3 is 12 amino acids long. CDR3 bases: TGCGCCAGCAGTCGAGGTTCCGGGGAGCTGTTTTTT. This gives the protein CASSRGSGELFF.

This chain joins TRBV7-2 and TRBJ2-1; D unclear. Per the germline V gene, CDR1 is SGHTA and CDR2 is FQGNSA. V lost 1 base and J lost 5, with 12 bases in between. This CDR3 comprises 15 residues. CDR3 nucleotides: TGTGCCAGCAGCTTAGGGGCGCAGAGACACAATGAGCAGTTCTTC. Translated: CASSLGAQRHNEQFF.

This chain joins TRBV10-3 and TRBJ1-5; D perhaps matches TRBD1 (5 bases). This CDR3 is built from 14 residues. In germline, CDR1 is ENHRY, CDR2 SYGVKD. The V and J ends lost 0 bases and 5 bases respectively, with 8 bases between them. CDR3 in amino acids: CAISESVGDQPQHF. CDR3 nucleotides: TGTGCCATCAGTGAGTCGGTGGGGGATCAGCCCCAGCATTTT.

This clone was picked up a small number of times. The chain recombines TRBV29-1 with TRBJ2-3; tentative D call: TRBD2 (6 bases). The CDR3 sequence is 13 residues long. Per germline, CDR1 SQVTM and CDR2 ANQGSEA. Trimming removed 4 bases from V and 1 base from J, with 9 bases in between. CDR3 in amino acids: CSVGWGGTDTQYF. CDR3 nucleotide sequence: TGCAGCGTTGGATGGGGGGGCACAGATACGCAGTATTTT.

In its sample, this clone was seen once. The V call is TRBV27, the J call TRBJ2-5; 10 nucleotides align to TRBD2. The V gene's germline CDR1 is MNHEY and CDR2 SMNVEV (reference sequence). V shed 5 bases, J shed 5 bases, and the junction held 17 bases outside the gene matches. The CDR3 is 18 amino acids. CDR3 sequence reads: CASSRTTGAGGPFETQYF. For the CDR3, the DNA is TGTGCCAGCAGTAGGACTACCGGAGCGGGAGGGCCCTTTGAGACCCAGTACTTC.

This chain joins TRBV7-3 and TRBJ2-5; D call uncertain. The germline gives CDR1 SGHTA, CDR2 FQGTGA. V was shortened by 2 bases and J by 1 base, with 5 bases between the two germline ends. The CDR3 is made up of 13 amino acids. The CDR3 bases are TGTGCCAGCAGCTTAGGGCCCCAAGAGACCCAGTACTTC. Its protein product is CASSLGPQETQYF.

V gene TRBV2 combines with J gene TRBJ2-5; 8 bases are shared with TRBD2. CDR1 is SNHLY, CDR2 FYNNEI, per germline. This CDR3 is 14 amino acids long. The trim removed 6 bases at V and 5 bases at J, leaving 8 bases unmatched. CDR3 sequence: CASSLRGAGETQYF. For the CDR3, the DNA is TGTGCCAGCAGCCTGCGGGGGGCAGGGGAGACCCAGTACTTC.

The gene calls are TRBV5-4 and TRBJ1-2; 9 bases are shared with TRBD1. Trimming removed 4 bases from V and 2 bases from J; junction bases left unmatched: 9. There are 16 residues in the CDR3. The germline CDR1 and CDR2 sequences are SGHNT and YYREEE (reference sequence). The CDR3 DNA sequence: TGTGCCAGCAGCCCTAGGACAGGGGACCGCAACTATGGCTACACCTTC. Its protein is CASSPRTGDRNYGYTF.

The chain joins TRBV5-4 to TRBJ1-2; the match to TRBD1 covers 7 bases. CDR3 size: 15 residues. The ends lost 5 bases at V and 0 bases at J; junction bases unmatched: 7. CDR1 is SGHNT and CDR2 is YYREEE in the germline V gene (reference sequence). CDR3 sequence: CASRSGTATNYGYTF. DNA of the CDR3: TGTGCCAGCAGGTCCGGGACAGCAACTAACTATGGCTACACCTTC.

The chain carries TRBV18 and TRBJ2-3, with TRBD1 matching 9 bases. Trimming cost V 7 bases and J 2 bases; bases outside gene matches: 4. The CDR3 loop spans 14 amino acids. Germline CDR1 reads KGHSH; CDR2 reads LQKENI. CDR3 residues: CASFRDRATDTQYF. The CDR3 DNA follows: TGTGCCAGCTTCCGGGACAGGGCCACAGATACGCAGTATTTT.

The chain is built from TRBV6-1 and TRBJ2-7; either TRBD1 or TRBD2 may supply D (5 bases each). V was pared by 1 base and J by 0 bases, with 13 bases between. Germline loops: CDR1 MNHNS, CDR2 SASEGT. The CDR3 covers 16 residues. CDR3 loop: CASSEGLRDVSYEQYF. DNA for the CDR3: TGTGCCAGCAGTGAAGGTCTCCGGGACGTCTCCTACGAGCAGTACTTC.

The chain carries TRBV7-3 and TRBJ2-3, with D perhaps matching TRBD1 (6 bases). Trimming removed 5 bases from V and 0 bases from J, with 21 bases in between. CDR1 is SGHTA, CDR2 FQGTGA, per germline. CDR3 size: 18 residues. As DNA, the CDR3 is TGTGCCAGCAGCCCCGGGCATTCTTGGGACACGAGCACAGATACGCAGTATTTT. It codes for CASSPGHSWDTSTDTQYF.